A single T cell receptor beta chain is shown here with its context. What it binds is not known. From germline, CDR1 is SGDLS and CDR2 YYNGEE. The junction had 3 bases not matched to a gene; V was cut back by 4 bases and J by 3 bases. CDR3 length: 14 amino acids. Generated by immunoSEQ multiplex PCR, the TCRdb table keeps only in-frame clones and is missing some. The table has around 230,000 clones, around 87% seen once. The sample belongs to a study of cytomegalovirus exposure and HLA in healthy donors. Background on the study: It was reported in a later analysis that the 120 or so validation repertoires used the same platform as the approximately 620 first-cohort repertoires.

General observations from the study: Reports described diagnosis of cytomegalovirus status by the classifier as highly specific and sensitive.

This chain links TRBV9 with TRBJ2-3, with TRBD1 identical over 9 bases. Sequencing was done on a sample of PBMCs. The sequence was obtained from a woman aged 25 to 39 in good health and CMV-seropositive. The chain's CDR3 is CASSSQGATDTQYF. The CDR3 DNA follows: TGTGCCAGCAGCTCACAGGGGGCAACAGATACGCAGTATTTT.